Listed below are T cell receptor beta chains from one sample, sequenced in a study of T cells after yellow fever vaccination. MiXCR, run by TCRdb on the 5' RACE reads, gives a single entry per CDR3 protein. In the table there are 320,000 or so distinct CDR3 sequences, less than 9.5% of which are singletons. The material was PBMCs, obtained approximately 40 days after the first yellow fever vaccination. The receptors here all came from a man younger than 35 who received the YFV17D yellow fever vaccine. The CDR3 runs from the conserved cysteine through the conserved F or W. The D gene is left open where the match is weak. Part of the rows lack a size; the others show once, few, many or a class for expanded clones.

D gene	J gene	clone size	V gene	CDR3 DNA	CDR3 protein
TRBD2	TRBJ2-3	few	TRBV12-5	TGTGCTAGTGTTTCCGCTAGCGGGGGTGATACGCAGTATTTT	CASVSASGGDTQYF
-	TRBJ2-3	few	TRBV10-3	TGTGCCATCAGTCCGGACACAGATACGCAGTATTTT	CAISPDTDTQYF
-	TRBJ1-1	few	TRBV5-1	TGCGCCAGCAGCACTGATCCGTTGAACACTGAAGCTTTCTTT	CASSTDPLNTEAFF
TRBD1	TRBJ2-3	-	TRBV5-8	TGTGCCAGCAGCAGGGGACAGGTGCCAGATACGCAGTATTTT	CASSRGQVPDTQYF
-	TRBJ1-2	-	TRBV7-9	TGTTCCAGCAGCCTTAACCCAACCACCGCCTATGGCTACACCTTC	CSSSLNPTTAYGYTF
-	TRBJ2-3	-	TRBV29-1	TGCAGCGATGTCAGGGGAGATACGCAGTATTTT	CSDVRGDTQYF
TRBD2	TRBJ2-5	few	TRBV5-1	TGCGCCAGCAGCCCGGGACTAGCGGGGATTATGGAGACCCAGTACTTC	CASSPGLAGIMETQYF
-	TRBJ1-3	few	TRBV7-2	TGTGCCAGCAGCTCATACTCTGGAAACACCATATATTTT	CASSSYSGNTIYF
TRBD1	TRBJ2-2	-	TRBV12-3/TRBV12-4	TGTGCCAGCGACGGGACAGCTGTTTACCGGGAGCTGTTTTTT	CASDGTAVYRELFF
-	TRBJ2-3	-	TRBV5-8	TGTGCCAGCAGCCCCGGGATCCTCGGCTCAGATACGCAGTATTTT	CASSPGILGSDTQYF
-	TRBJ2-1	-	TRBV29-1	TGCAGCGCATCCCCAGGGATGACCTACAATGAGCAGTTCTTC	CSASPGMTYNEQFF
TRBD2	TRBJ2-1	few	TRBV7-2	TGTGCCAGCAGCTTAGCGCGGTCGTCTAGCGGGGGTTGGGGCGGCAATGAGCAGTTCTTC	CASSLARSSSGGWGGNEQFF
-	TRBJ2-3	-	TRBV12-3/TRBV12-4	TGTGCCAGCAGTCCCTTTCGGGGGCGACGCACAGATACGCAGTATTTT	CASSPFRGRRTDTQYF
-	TRBJ1-6	-	TRBV3-1	TGTGCCAGCAGCCAAGGCAGGACACCGCCCCCCTCACCCCTCCACTTT	CASSQGRTPPPSPLHF
-	TRBJ1-2	-	TRBV4-3	TGCGCCAGCAGCCCGGGCGGAAGGACAGAGATTAACTATGGCTACACCTTC	CASSPGGRTEINYGYTF
TRBD1	TRBJ1-6	-	TRBV4-1	TGCGCCAGCAGCCAAGGGACAGGCACTAGCTCCTATAATTCACCCCTCCACTTT	CASSQGTGTSSYNSPLHF
TRBD2	TRBJ2-3	few	TRBV6-1	TGTGCCAGCAGTGAAGAGGGCGGGGGGGCAGATACGCAGTATTTT	CASSEEGGGADTQYF
TRBD1	TRBJ2-5	few	TRBV6-5	TGTGCCAGCAGTTACTGGGGACAGGGTCGGCAAGAGACCCAGTACTTC	CASSYWGQGRQETQYF
TRBD2	TRBJ2-3	few	TRBV5-1	TGCGCCAGCAGCTTGGAGAGGGGACTAGCGACAGATACGCAGTATTTT	CASSLERGLATDTQYF
-	TRBJ1-1	many	TRBV18	TGTGCCAGCTCAGAAAGACGGACCAACACTGAAGCTTTCTTT	CASSERRTNTEAFF
-	TRBJ2-2	few	TRBV28	TGTGCCAGCAGTTCTTTCCCAGGGGCAGCGAACACCGGGGAGCTGTTTTTT	CASSSFPGAANTGELFF
TRBD1	TRBJ1-1	-	TRBV20-1	TGCAGTGTTCCAGGGGGGTGGAACACTGAAGCTTTCTTT	CSVPGGWNTEAFF
TRBD2	TRBJ2-3	many	TRBV5-1	TGCGCCAGCAGCAGTACACGGGGGGGAGGAAATACGCAGTATTTT	CASSSTRGGGNTQYF
-	TRBJ2-7	many	TRBV29-1	TGCAGCGTGGGGAACACCTACGAGCAGTACTTC	CSVGNTYEQYF
-	TRBJ1-4	once	TRBV9	TGTGCCAGCAGCGTAGACGAGAATCTTAATGAAAAACTGTTTTTT	CASSVDENLNEKLFF
TRBD1	TRBJ1-2	many	TRBV10-3	TGTGCCATCAGTGAGTCGTACCTCAGACAGGGCGATGGCTACACCTTC	CAISESYLRQGDGYTF
-	TRBJ1-1	-	TRBV7-9	TGTGCCAGCAGTCTCCCAAAGGAGACTGAAGCTTTCTTT	CASSLPKETEAFF
-	TRBJ1-2	-	TRBV20-1	TGCAGTGCTAGAGTGGGGCAGGCAGGGAACTATGGCTACACCTTC	CSARVGQAGNYGYTF
-	TRBJ2-2	few	TRBV9	TGTGCCAGCAGCGTAGTCATCACCGGGGAGCTGTTTTTT	CASSVVITGELFF
TRBD2	TRBJ2-7	many	TRBV27	TGTGCCAGCAGTTTAGCGGGGGGGCCCTACGAGCAGTACTTC	CASSLAGGPYEQYF
TRBD1	TRBJ2-3	-	TRBV5-4	TGTGCCAGCAGCTGGGGACAGGGGGGGGATACGCAGTATTTT	CASSWGQGGDTQYF
-	TRBJ1-2	-	TRBV9	TGTGCCAGCAGCGTAGCGGGGCAATCTAGTGGCTACACCTTC	CASSVAGQSSGYTF
-	TRBJ2-7	few	TRBV3-1	TGTGCCAGCAGCCGACAGTCTCTCGAGCAGTACTTC	CASSRQSLEQYF